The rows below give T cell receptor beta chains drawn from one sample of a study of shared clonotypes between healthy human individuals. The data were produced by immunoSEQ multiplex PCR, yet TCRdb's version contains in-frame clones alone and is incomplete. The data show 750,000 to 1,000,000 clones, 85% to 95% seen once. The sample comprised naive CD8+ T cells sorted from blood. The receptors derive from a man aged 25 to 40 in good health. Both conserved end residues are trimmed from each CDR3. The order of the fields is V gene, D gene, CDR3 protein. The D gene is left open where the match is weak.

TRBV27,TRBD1,ASSFSSGTADYEQY
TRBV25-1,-,ASLDSTNTGELF
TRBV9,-,ASSVGGAINEQF
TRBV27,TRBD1,ASTTSDRGGETQY
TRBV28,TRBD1,ASSLGTGGVYEQY
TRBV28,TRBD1,ASSFSYRQGNMGGELF
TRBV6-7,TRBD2,ASREGLRVEQY
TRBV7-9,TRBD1,ASISGGAYGYT
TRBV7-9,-,ASSLTVTEAF
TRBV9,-,ASSFAGVGEQY
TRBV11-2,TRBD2,ASSLYPGLAAHNEQF
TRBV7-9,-,ASSSTGTTPYEQY
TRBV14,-,ASSQEAQEAF
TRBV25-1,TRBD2,ASRLANSYEQY
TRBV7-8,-,ASNPGALGTEAF
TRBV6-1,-,ASASYEQY
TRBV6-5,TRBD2,ARGGTGGSYEQY
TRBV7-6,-,ASSRIPPQVRDTQY
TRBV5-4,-,ASSVARQGLFNEQY
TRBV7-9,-,ASRGGGTNSRPDTQY
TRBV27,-,ASSSTRATEAF
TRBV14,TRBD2,ASSQAFGGRDNEQF
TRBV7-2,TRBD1,ASSLNRGRVYEQY
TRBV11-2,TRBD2,ASSLDGLAGGPNQETQY
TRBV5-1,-,ASSLLRQGGADTQY
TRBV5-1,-,ASSLEGGNPYEQY
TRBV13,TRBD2,ASSLSSGRSYNEQF
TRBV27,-,ASSTRRDSNQPQH
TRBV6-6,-,ASRNTRGMNTEAF
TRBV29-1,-,SVETREYSEQY
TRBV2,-,ASSEALGGGSSYEQY
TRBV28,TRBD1,ASTPLGQGIDNEQF
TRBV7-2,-,ASSLSSRYEQY
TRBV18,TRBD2,ASSPGLAGGDTQY
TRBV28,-,ASRIQGQPQH
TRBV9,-,ASSADSYNEQF
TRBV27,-,ASGGTSWEQY
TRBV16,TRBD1,ASSQPGQGTDTQY
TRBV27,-,ASGWGSREQY
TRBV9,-,ASSGPEVALYQF
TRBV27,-,ASSSSGGFTEAF
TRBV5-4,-,ASSWQTGAYEQY
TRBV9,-,ASSVAGNPTDTQY
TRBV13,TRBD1,ASSGDRGLGETQY
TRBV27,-,ASSLFSYNEQF
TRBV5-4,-,ASSLGEDKAF
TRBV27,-,ASSRSHEQY
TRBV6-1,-,ASSEFSISNQPQH
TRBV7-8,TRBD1,ASSAKRDRAYEQY
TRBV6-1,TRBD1,ASSEFDRGQDTQY
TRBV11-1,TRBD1,ASSLTGGRFAF
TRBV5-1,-,ASSPLPFGANEKLF
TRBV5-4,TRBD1,ASSLAGQNNEQF
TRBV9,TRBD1,ASSVMGDRPYYGYT
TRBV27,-,ASTTQGRSYEQY